Presented here are 14 T cell receptor beta chains from one specimen sequenced in a study of cytomegalovirus exposure and HLA in healthy donors. PCR involved 60 Vbeta and 13 Jbeta primers. Using immunoSEQ multiplex PCR, the repertoire was profiled, and TCRdb retains in-frame clones only, with some absent. The table includes under 200,000 clones, 70% to 80% detected once. Sequencing used PBMCs. Source of these receptors: a man between 40 and 49 years old in good health and CMV-seronegative.

CDR3 amino acids: CAIDRGLFSYEQYF. DNA of the CDR3: TGTGCCATTGACAGGGGCCTTTTCTCCTACGAGCAGTACTTC. The chain is built from TRBV6-1 and TRBJ2-7; 8 bases are a match to TRBD1. Germline CDR1 reads MNHNS; CDR2 reads SASEGT. The CDR3 loop spans 14 amino acids. V lost 10 bases, J lost 0 bases, and 8 bases stayed unmatched.

The J gene is TRBJ2-5, the V gene TRBV5-1; TRBD1 aligns across 11 bases. V lost 4 bases to trimming and J lost 11 bases; unmatched junction nucleotides: 10. The CDR3 sequence is 14 residues long. In germline, CDR1 is SGHRS, CDR2 YFSETQ. The CDR3 protein is CASSGGQGAREQYF. The CDR3 DNA is TGCGCCAGCAGCGGTGGACAGGGGGCGCGAGAGCAGTACTTC.

The chain employs TRBV7-9 and TRBJ2-5; 12 bases are a match to TRBD2. This CDR3 spans 16 amino acids. The V gene end was trimmed by 5 bases and the J gene end by 1 base; junction bases not matched to a gene: 5. Germline values: CDR1 SEHNR, CDR2 FQNEAQ (reference sequence). The CDR3 is CASSLLAGGVQETQYF. DNA of the CDR3: TGTGCCAGCAGCCTACTAGCGGGGGGCGTCCAAGAGACCCAGTACTTC. The full variable domain, with the rest looked up from reference TRBV7-9 and TRBJ2-5, is DTGVSQNPRHKITKRGQNVTFRCDPISEHNRLYWYRQTLGQGPEFLTYFQNEAQLEKSRLLSDRFSAERPKGSFSTLEIQRTEQGDSAMYLCASSLLAGGVQETQYFGPGTRLLVL.

This rearrangement joins TRBV2 to TRBJ2-2; TRBD2 aligns across 11 bases. Germline CDR1 reads SNHLY; CDR2 reads FYNNEI. Trimming cost V 6 bases and J 1 base; bases outside gene matches: 4. The CDR3 contains 16 residues. The CDR3 DNA reads as TGTGCCAGCAGGTTGACTAGCGGGGAGAACACCGGGGAGCTGTTTTTT. Residues: CASRLTSGENTGELFF.

The genes are TRBV5-1 and TRBJ2-5; TRBD2 is a possible D gene (5 bases). The CDR3 is 15 residues long. Germline V gives CDR1 SGHRS, CDR2 YFSETQ. V was clipped by 0 bases and J by 5 bases, with 14 bases between them. The CDR3, as DNA: TGCGCCAGCAGCTTGGTCGGGGAGAAATGGGAGACCCAGTACTTC. Residues: CASSLVGEKWETQYF.

The rearrangement joins TRBV4-3 to TRBJ2-5; TRBD2 matches 9 bases. The CDR3 consists of 17 residues. Germline-derived CDR1 and CDR2 are LGHNA and YSLEER. The V segment lost 1 base and the J segment 5 bases; nucleotides outside the gene matches: 11. CDR3 protein: CASSQVATAGGLETQYF. The DNA of the CDR3 is TGCGCCAGCAGCCAAGTAGCTACGGCGGGGGGGCTGGAGACCCAGTACTTC.

The V gene is TRBV19, the J gene TRBJ1-2; D not resolved. V was cut by 0 bases and J by 5 bases, with 4 bases left in between. CDR3 length: 12 residues. CDR1 and CDR2 (germline): LNHDA, SQIVND (reference sequence). The CDR3 reads CASSIDRYGYTF. In DNA, the CDR3 is TGTGCCAGTAGTATAGATAGATATGGCTACACCTTC.

J is TRBJ1-5 and V is TRBV27, with D possibly matching TRBD1 (5 bases). The CDR3 sequence is 13 residues long. Per the germline V gene, CDR1 is MNHEY and CDR2 is SMNVEV (reference sequence). V gave up 5 bases and J gave up 4 bases, with 9 bases separating them. CDR3 DNA sequence: TGTGCCAGCAGTGTCAGGGAAAATCAGCCCCAGCATTTT. This sequence encodes CASSVRENQPQHF.

This chain joins TRBV27 and TRBJ1-1; a possible D gene is TRBD1 (5 bases). The CDR3 loop spans 15 amino acids. Trimming removed 3 bases at V and 5 bases at J, with 16 bases between. Germline-derived CDR1 and CDR2 are MNHEY and SMNVEV (reference sequence). CDR3 residues: CASSLGGGGLTEAFF. In nucleotides, the CDR3 is TGTGCCAGCAGTTTGGGGGGGGGTGGTTTGACTGAAGCTTTCTTT.

This sequence joins TRBV6-5 and TRBJ1-4, with D possibly being TRBD1 (5 bases). CDR3 length equals 13 residues. Trimming pared 8 bases from V and 8 bases from J, leaving 15 bases between. Per germline, CDR1 MNHEY and CDR2 SVGAGI. The CDR3 nucleotides are TGTGCCAGCTCTAGGGGTCTTAGGGAAAAACTGTTTTTT. Amino acids: CASSRGLREKLFF.

This chain joins TRBV6-1 and TRBJ2-3; TRBD2 matches at 8 bases. After removal of 7 bases from V and 6 bases from J, the junction contained 12 bases not matched to a gene. Germline lookup yields CDR1 MNHNS and CDR2 SASEGT. The CDR3 runs to 15 residues. In DNA, the CDR3 is TGTGCCAGCACCCTCGGGGGGGGCCAGGGTGATACGCAGTATTTT. It translates to CASTLGGGQGDTQYF.

V usage is TRBV4-1 and J usage is TRBJ2-2, with 9 bases identical to TRBD1. In germline, CDR1 is MGHRA, CDR2 YSYEKL. The V segment lost 8 bases and the J segment 0 bases; nucleotides outside the gene matches: 10. This CDR3 has 17 residues. This chain's CDR3 is CASGRQGGLANTGELFF. DNA for the CDR3: TGCGCCAGCGGCAGACAGGGGGGTCTTGCGAACACCGGGGAGCTGTTTTTT.

The chain couples TRBV28 to TRBJ1-1; 9 nucleotides align to TRBD1. The CDR3 covers 16 residues. The germline V gene has CDR1 MDHEN and CDR2 SYDVKM. Germline trimming cut 7 bases from V and 4 bases from J; bases unmatched to any gene: 13. DNA for the CDR3: TGTGCCAGCATCCTTAACAGGGGGCCGAGCGGCACTGAAGCTTTCTTT. This encodes CASILNRGPSGTEAFF.

The J gene is TRBJ2-3, the V gene TRBV6-5; D might be TRBD2 (7 bases). Germline CDR1 reads MNHEY; CDR2 reads SVGAGI. V lost 2 bases, J lost 6 bases, and 12 bases lay in between. This CDR3 is 14 amino acids long. The chain's CDR3 is CASSYEGGWDTQYF. In DNA form, the CDR3 reads TGTGCCAGCAGTTACGAGGGGGGGTGGGATACGCAGTATTTT.